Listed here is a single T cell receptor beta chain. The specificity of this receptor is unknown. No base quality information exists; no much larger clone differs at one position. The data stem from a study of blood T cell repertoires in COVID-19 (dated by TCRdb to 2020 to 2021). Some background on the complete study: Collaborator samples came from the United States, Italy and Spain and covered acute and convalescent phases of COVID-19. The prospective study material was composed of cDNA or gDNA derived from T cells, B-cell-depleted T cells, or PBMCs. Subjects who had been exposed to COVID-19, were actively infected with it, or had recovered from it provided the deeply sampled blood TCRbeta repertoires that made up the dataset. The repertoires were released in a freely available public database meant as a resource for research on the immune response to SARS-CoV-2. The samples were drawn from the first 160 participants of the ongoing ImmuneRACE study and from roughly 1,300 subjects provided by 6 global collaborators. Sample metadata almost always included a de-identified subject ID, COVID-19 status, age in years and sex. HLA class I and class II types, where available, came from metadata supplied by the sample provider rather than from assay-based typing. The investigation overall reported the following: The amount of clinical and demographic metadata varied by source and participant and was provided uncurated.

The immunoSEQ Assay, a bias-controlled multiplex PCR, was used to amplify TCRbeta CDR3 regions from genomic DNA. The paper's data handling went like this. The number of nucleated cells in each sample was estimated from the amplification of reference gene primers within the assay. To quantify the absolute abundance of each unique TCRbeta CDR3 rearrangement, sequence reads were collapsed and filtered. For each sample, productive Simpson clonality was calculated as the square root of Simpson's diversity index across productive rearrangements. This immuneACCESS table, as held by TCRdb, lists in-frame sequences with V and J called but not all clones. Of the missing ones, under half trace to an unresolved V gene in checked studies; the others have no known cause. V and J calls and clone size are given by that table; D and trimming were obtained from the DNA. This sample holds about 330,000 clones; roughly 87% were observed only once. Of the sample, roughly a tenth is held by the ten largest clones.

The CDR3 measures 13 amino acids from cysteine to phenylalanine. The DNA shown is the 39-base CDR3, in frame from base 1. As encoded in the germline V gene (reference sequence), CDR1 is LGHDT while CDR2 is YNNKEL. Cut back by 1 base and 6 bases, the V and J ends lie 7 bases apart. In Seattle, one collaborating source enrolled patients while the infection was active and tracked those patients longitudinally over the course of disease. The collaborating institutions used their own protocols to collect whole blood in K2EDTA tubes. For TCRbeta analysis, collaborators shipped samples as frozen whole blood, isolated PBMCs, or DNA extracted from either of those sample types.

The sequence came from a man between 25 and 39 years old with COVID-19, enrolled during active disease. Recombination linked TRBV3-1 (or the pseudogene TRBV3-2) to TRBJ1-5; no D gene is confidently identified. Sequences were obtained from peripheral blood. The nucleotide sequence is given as TGTGCCAGCAGCCAAGCGTCCCCTCAGCCCCAGCATTTT. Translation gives CASSQASPQPQHF.